A single sample is the source of the 18 T cell receptor beta chains below, sequenced in a study of persistence of HIV-infected CD4 T cells. These TCRs' antigens remain unknown. The stimulus was an HIV-1 Gag 15-mer peptide pool, 0.9 to 1 ug/peptide/mL. Memory cells lacking CD40L and CD69 with high CD45RO were sorted. The libraries were made with immunoSEQ version 4 in survey mode. The data were produced by immunoSEQ multiplex PCR, yet TCRdb's version contains in-frame clones alone and is incomplete. The table includes some 39,000 clones, 75% to 90% detected once. The sequencing here drew on cultured CD4+ T cells from PBMCs, taken from a patient who received antiretroviral therapy. These receptors came from an adult with HIV. The donor label of this sample is uncertain.

The chain couples TRBV5-1 to TRBJ1-1, with D possibly TRBD1 on 5 matching bases. Per the germline V gene, CDR1 is SGHRS and CDR2 is YFSETQ. The length of the CDR3 is 16 residues. The V gene lost 1 base and the J gene lost 1 base, with 14 bases spanning the gap. The CDR3 reads CASSLWGPKTNTEAFF. The CDR3 nucleotides are TGCGCCAGCAGCTTGTGGGGCCCAAAGACGAACACTGAAGCTTTCTTT. Looking up the rest from reference TRBV5-1 and TRBJ1-1 gives the full variable domain: KAGVTQTPRYLIKTRGQQVTLSCSPISGHRSVSWYQQTPGQGLQFLFEYFSETQRNKGNFPGRFSGRQFSNSRSEMNVSTLELGDSALYLCASSLWGPKTNTEAFFGQGTRLTVV.

The gene calls are TRBV15 and TRBJ1-2; no definite D call. The CDR3 length is 14 residues. Germline V gene lookup returns CDR1 LNHNV and CDR2 YYDKDF (reference sequence). The germline V and J ends were trimmed by 7 bases and 0 bases, with 12 bases remaining between them. CDR3 sequence (DNA): TGTGCCACCACCGTCATTGGTTCTAACTATGGCTACACCTTC. This sequence encodes CATTVIGSNYGYTF.

The J gene is TRBJ2-1, the V gene TRBV30, with D unresolved. The CDR3 has 11 amino acids. Germline CDR1 reads GTSNPN; CDR2 reads SVGIG (reference sequence). The V end lost 0 bases, the J end lost 8 bases, and 5 bases lay between the germline ends. CDR3 sequence: CAWSVRYEQFF. The CDR3 region has the DNA TGTGCCTGGAGTGTGCGATATGAGCAGTTCTTC. The entire variable domain, with the rest obtained from reference TRBV30 and TRBJ2-1, is as follows: SQTIHQWPATLVQPVGSPLSLECTVEGTSNPNLYWYRQAAGRGLQLLFYSVGIGQISSEVPQNLSASRPQDRQFILSSKKLLLSDSGFYLCAWSVRYEQFFGPGTRLTVL.

This clone showed up just a few times. The chain uses TRBV5-4 and TRBJ2-5, with TRBD2 identical over 9 bases. This CDR3 is 14 amino acids long. Germline V lookup: CDR1 SGHNT, CDR2 YYREEE (reference sequence). J lost 3 bases, V lost 4 bases, and 4 bases had no gene match. Here the CDR3 DNA reads TGTGCCAGCAGCCTTAGCGGGGGCAAAGAGACCCAGTACTTC. Translation gives CASSLSGGKETQYF.

The CDR3 loop is CASRQGTGNQPQHF. CDR3 sequence (DNA): TGTGCCAGCAGACAGGGTACCGGCAATCAGCCCCAGCATTTT. The J gene is TRBJ1-5, the V gene TRBV6-1, with a possible D match to TRBD1 (6 bases). The V end was cut by 6 bases, the J end by 2 bases, with 11 bases between. The germline V gene has CDR1 MNHNS and CDR2 SASEGT. The CDR3 length is 14 residues.

The genes are TRBV5-8 and TRBJ1-4; 9 bases are shared with TRBD1. Germline V gene lookup returns CDR1 SGHTS and CDR2 YDEGEE. The CDR3 has 15 residues. Unmatched junction bases numbered 6, after V lost 4 bases and J lost 5 bases. The CDR3, as DNA: TGTGCCAGCAGCAGACGGACAGGGGCCAATGAAAAACTGTTTTTT. This sequence encodes CASSRRTGANEKLFF.

J is TRBJ2-3 and V is TRBV10-1; D possibly matches TRBD1 or TRBD2 (5 bases each). The CDR3 consists of 16 residues. Trimming pared 2 bases from V and 7 bases from J, leaving 19 bases between. In germline, CDR1 is WNHNN, CDR2 SYGVQD (reference sequence). The CDR3 coding sequence is TGCGCCAGCAGTGAGATGAGGGGCCTGGATGCCAATACGCAGTATTTT. It is translated as CASSEMRGLDANTQYF.

The CDR3 sequence is CASSRRLAGAGDTQYF. The DNA of the CDR3 is TGTGCCAGCAGCCGCCGACTAGCGGGGGCGGGAGATACGCAGTATTTT. The V and J genes are TRBV7-3 and TRBJ2-3; 12 nucleotides align to TRBD2. V lost 5 bases and J lost 5; bases outside the gene matches: 8. The CDR3 has 16 residues. The germline V gene encodes CDR1 SGHTA and CDR2 FQGTGA.

This chain joins TRBV2 and TRBJ2-7; D gene uncertain. There are 16 residues in the CDR3. V dropped 0 bases and J dropped 4 bases, with 16 bases sitting between them. In germline, CDR1 is SNHLY, CDR2 FYNNEI. The CDR3 DNA sequence: TGTGCCAGCAGTGAAGCGCCCCCCGGAATTACTTACGAGCAGTACTTC. The encoded protein is CASSEAPPGITYEQYF.

J is TRBJ1-5 and V is TRBV30, with 7 bases aligning to TRBD1. With V trimmed by 2 bases and J by 2 bases, 6 bases remained unmatched. CDR3 length equals 15 residues. From germline, CDR1 is GTSNPN and CDR2 SVGIG (reference sequence). DNA of the CDR3: TGTGCCTGGAGTTCTAGAGGGGGCGGCAATCAGCCCCAGCATTTT. The encoded protein is CAWSSRGGGNQPQHF.

This clone was seen more than once but under ten times. The chain employs TRBV10-2 and TRBJ1-1; D may be TRBD1 (6 bases). The V end was cut by 3 bases, the J end by 0 bases, with 8 bases between. The CDR3 is made up of 14 amino acids. Germline V gives CDR1 WSHSY, CDR2 SAAADI. CDR3 loop: CASSEDRMNTEAFF. The CDR3 DNA follows: TGCGCCAGCAGTGAAGACAGGATGAACACTGAAGCTTTCTTT.

The V gene is TRBV18, the J gene TRBJ2-1, with 8 bases aligning to TRBD1. The CDR3 totals 14 residues. The germline V gene has CDR1 KGHSH and CDR2 LQKENI. V dropped 6 bases and J dropped 3; count of bases not matched to a gene: 4. CDR3: CASSQGTGYNEQFF. The CDR3 bases are TGTGCCAGCTCTCAGGGGACAGGCTACAATGAGCAGTTCTTC.

The chain has TRBV5-8 and TRBJ2-1, with TRBD1 identical over 8 bases. With V trimmed by 4 bases and J by 4 bases, 4 bases remained unmatched. The CDR3 loop spans 14 amino acids. Germline V gene data show CDR1 as SGHTS and CDR2 as YDEGEE. The CDR3 loop is CASSPHRGYNEQFF. CDR3 nucleotide sequence: TGTGCCAGCAGCCCCCACAGGGGGTACAATGAGCAGTTCTTC. The full variable domain, in which reference TRBV5-8 and TRBJ2-1 provide the parts outside the CDR3, is EAGVTQSPTHLIKTRGQQATLRCSPISGHTSVYWYQQALGLGLQFLLWYDEGEERNRGNFPPRFSGRQFPNYSSELNVNALELEDSALYLCASSPHRGYNEQFFGPGTRLTVL.

This rearrangement joins TRBV2 to TRBJ2-2, with D unclear. Germline V gene data show CDR1 as SNHLY and CDR2 as FYNNEI. CDR3 size: 13 residues. Trimming stripped 3 bases from V and 5 bases from J, with 7 bases between. The CDR3: CASSDSLTGELFF. The CDR3 coding sequence is TGTGCCAGCAGTGACTCCCTTACCGGGGAGCTGTTTTTT.

This clone was seen only a few times. The gene calls are TRBV10-1 and TRBJ2-2; D is possibly TRBD2 (6 bases). V lost 0 bases and J 4 bases, leaving 9 bases between the germline ends. The CDR3 is made up of 15 amino acids. Germline V gene lookup returns CDR1 WNHNN and CDR2 SYGVQD (reference sequence). The CDR3 protein is CASSESGEVTGELFF. CDR3 nucleotide sequence: TGCGCCAGCAGTGAGTCGGGGGAGGTCACCGGGGAGCTGTTTTTT.

V is TRBV5-5 and J is TRBJ1-3; D not resolved. Germline-derived CDR1 and CDR2 are SGHKS and YYEKEE (reference sequence). The germline V and J ends were trimmed by 6 bases and 1 base, with 17 bases remaining between them. This CDR3 spans 16 amino acids. The CDR3 spells CASTRVGGGSGNTIYF. In DNA form, the CDR3 reads TGTGCCAGCACCCGAGTGGGAGGAGGATCTGGAAACACCATATATTTT. The variable domain in full, with the rest retrieved from reference TRBV5-5 and TRBJ1-3, is DAGVTQSPTHLIKTRGQQVTLRCSPISGHKSVSWYQQVLGQGPQFIFQYYEKEERGRGNFPDRFSARQFPNYSSELNVNALLLGDSALYLCASTRVGGGSGNTIYFGEGSWLTVV.

DNA of the CDR3: TGTGCCAGCAGGCATAACAGAAACACAGATACGCAGTATTTT. As protein: CASRHNRNTDTQYF. This chain connects TRBV7-9 to TRBJ2-3; no firm D call. The CDR3 has 14 residues. With 6 bases removed from V and 2 bases from J, the gap between germline ends came to 12 bases. The germline V gene encodes CDR1 SEHNR and CDR2 FQNEAQ (reference sequence).

The chain couples TRBV29-1 to TRBJ1-2, with a tentative D call TRBD1 (5 bases). Germline V lookup: CDR1 SQVTM, CDR2 ANQGSEA. This CDR3 contains 13 residues. The germline V and J ends were trimmed by 1 base and 8 bases, with 14 bases remaining between them. The CDR3 nucleotides read TGCAGCGTTGAAGGGCAGGGCAGTGGAGGCTACACCTTC. This encodes CSVEGQGSGGYTF.